Sequencing of this T cell receptor beta chain was carried out in a study of neoadjuvant anti-PD-1 for oral cavity cancer. Whole-study context: Nivolumab at 3 mg/kg was mostly given biweekly, three to four doses, pre-surgery.

To note about this clone: The antigen remains unidentified.

Noted time point: after neoadjuvant nivolumab, at surgical resection. Study-level findings and limits: Non-responders to neoadjuvant nivolumab had significantly more clonal PBMC T cells than responders.

The junction had 11 bases not matched to a gene; V was cut back by 0 bases and J by 1 base. CDR1 is SGHRS and CDR2 is YFSETQ in the germline V gene. CDR3 length: 19 amino acids. Blood libraries mostly used 400 to 500 ng genomic DNA, six replicates each. Clones were sequenced by immunoSEQ multiplex PCR, and TCRdb holds only the in-frame ones, with some missing. The table records more than 8,000 clones, roughly 64% of them present only once. The chain carries TRBV5-1 and TRBJ2-1; TRBD2 agrees at 9 bases. The source is a person aged 40 to 85 with oral cavity squamous cell carcinoma. The sequences come from PBMCs, collected after nivolumab (anti-PD-1) treatment. CDR3 protein: CASSLVGLAGLSSYNEQFF. Written as DNA, the CDR3 is TGCGCCAGCAGCTTGGTAGGCCTAGCGGGGCTTTCTTCCTACAATGAGCAGTTCTTC.